A single sample gave rise to the 2 T cell receptor beta chains below, sequenced in a study of T cell repertoires in cytomegalovirus infection. TCRdb reprocessed the reads via MiXCR and lists one record per CDR3 protein. Here the sample spans roughly 250,000 distinct CDR3 sequences, 9% to 15% being singletons. Specimen: PBMCs. These receptors all stem from a human donor in good health (CMV status not recorded). Some clones in this sample may be carry-over from other donors' samples.

The chain is built from TRBV9 and TRBJ1-6; D might be TRBD1 (6 bases). CDR1 SGDLS and CDR2 YYNGEE come from the germline V gene. The CDR3 is 14 amino acids. Trimming stripped 2 bases from V and 8 bases from J, with 11 bases between. The CDR3 sequence: CASSVETGYSPLHF. The CDR3 DNA reads TGTGCCAGCAGCGTTGAGACAGGTTATTCACCCCTCCACTTT.

This chain connects TRBV27 to TRBJ2-1, with a weak D call TRBD2 (6 bases). The V and J ends lost 9 bases and 5 bases respectively, with 14 bases between them. The CDR3 is 13 residues long. Germline V CDR1 and CDR2: MNHEY, SMNVEV (reference sequence). The CDR3 bases are TGTGCCAGTCTGAGCGGGCCCAACAATGAGCAGTTCTTC. Translated: CASLSGPNNEQFF.